The 24 T cell receptor beta chains reported below all come from one sample, sequenced in a study of cytomegalovirus exposure and HLA in healthy donors. The PCR had 60 Vbeta and 13 Jbeta primers. Produced via immunoSEQ multiplex PCR; TCRdb's table is partial and in-frame only. The sample lists 130,000 to 150,000 clones; about 80% were seen once. Sequenced: PBMCs. The source is a woman between 55 and 75 years old in good health and CMV-seropositive.

The sample holds one count of this clone. This chain's CDR3 is CASSSGQGFNQPQHF. Written as DNA, the CDR3 is TGTGCCAGCAGCTCAGGACAGGGCTTCAATCAGCCCCAGCATTTT. V and J are TRBV9 and TRBJ1-5, with 8 positions matching TRBD1. The length of the CDR3 is 15 residues. Unmatched junction bases numbered 6, after V lost 4 bases and J lost 3 bases. Germline values: CDR1 SGDLS, CDR2 YYNGEE.

This clone appeared a few times. V gene TRBV19 combines with J gene TRBJ1-1; D may be TRBD1 (6 bases). With 9 bases removed from V and 0 bases from J, the gap between germline ends came to 14 bases. This CDR3 contains 14 residues. The germline V gene encodes CDR1 LNHDA and CDR2 SQIVND (reference sequence). In nucleotides, the CDR3 is TGTGCCAGCACGCCGGGACACGTGAACACTGAAGCTTTCTTT. Translating it yields CASTPGHVNTEAFF.

This chain links TRBV27 with TRBJ2-3; 7 bases agree with TRBD2. Germline-derived CDR1 and CDR2 are MNHEY and SMNVEV (reference sequence). The CDR3 is 14 amino acids. V was clipped by 2 bases and J by 4 bases; unmatched bases: 3. DNA of the CDR3: TGTGCCAGCAGTTTAGGGAGGGCGTCAGATACGCAGTATTTT. This translates into CASSLGRASDTQYF.

V gene TRBV7-2 combines with J gene TRBJ1-5, with 9 nucleotides matching TRBD1. CDR1 is SGHTA and CDR2 is FQGNSA in the germline V gene. J gave up 7 bases and V 5 bases, and 3 bases lay outside the gene matches. This CDR3 has 13 residues. CDR3 nucleotide sequence: TGTGCCAGCAGCGGGACAGGGAGGCAGCCCCAGCATTTT. This translates into CASSGTGRQPQHF.

The chain carries TRBV30 and TRBJ2-1, with D possibly being TRBD2 (6 bases). Trimming took off 3 bases at V and 2 bases at J, with 17 bases between the two ends. Germline assignment: CDR1 GTSNPN and CDR2 SVGIG (reference sequence). The CDR3 loop spans 16 amino acids. CDR3 protein: CAWRARIGGTYNEQFF. The CDR3 region has the DNA TGTGCCTGGAGGGCACGTATTGGAGGGACCTACAATGAGCAGTTCTTC.

V and J are TRBV11-3 and TRBJ1-1, with no clear D. Trimming pared 5 bases from V and 1 base from J, leaving 11 bases between. The length of the CDR3 is 14 residues. The germline V gene has CDR1 SGHNT and CDR2 YENEEA. As DNA, the CDR3 is TGTGCCAGCAGCCCCGGGGATCCGAACACTGAAGCTTTCTTT. It is translated as CASSPGDPNTEAFF.

This clone occurred once. The gene calls are TRBV4-1 and TRBJ2-7; tentatively, D is TRBD2 (6 bases). Trimming shortened V by 0 bases and J by 2 bases, and 11 bases separated the two germline ends. Per germline, CDR1 MGHRA and CDR2 YSYEKL. This CDR3 is built from 15 residues. CDR3 DNA sequence: TGCGCCAGCAGCCAAGATCCTAGCGATACCTACGAGCAGTACTTC. Amino acid sequence: CASSQDPSDTYEQYF.

This chain joins TRBV27 and TRBJ2-7; tentative D call: TRBD1 (5 bases). The germline V and J ends were trimmed by 4 bases and 7 bases, with 17 bases remaining between them. Germline values: CDR1 MNHEY, CDR2 SMNVEV (reference sequence). The CDR3 runs to 14 residues. CDR3 nucleotides: TGTGCCAGCAGTTCGACAGCGCCGATCTTGGAGCAGTACTTC. Encoded protein: CASSSTAPILEQYF.

This rearrangement joins TRBV14 to TRBJ2-1; 8 positions agree with TRBD2. The junction had 8 bases not matched to a gene; V was cut back by 3 bases and J by 4 bases. The CDR3 consists of 16 residues. The V gene's germline CDR1 is SGHDN and CDR2 FVKESK. The CDR3: CASSQKRTSGYNEQFF. CDR3 nucleotide sequence: TGTGCCAGCAGCCAGAAGCGTACTAGCGGTTACAATGAGCAGTTCTTC.

This chain links TRBV7-8 with TRBJ2-7; 7 bases line up with TRBD1. CDR3 size: 14 residues. The trim removed 5 bases at V and 12 bases at J, leaving 16 bases unmatched. Per the germline V gene, CDR1 is SGHVS and CDR2 is FQNEAQ. Here the CDR3 DNA reads TGTGCCAGCAGCACAGGGGTTAGCGACAGAGGGCTGTACTTC. Translation: CASSTGVSDRGLYF.

The V gene is TRBV18, the J gene TRBJ1-5; D remains unclear. The CDR3 is 13 residues long. Germline assignment: CDR1 KGHSH and CDR2 LQKENI. V was clipped by 8 bases and J by 0 bases, with 8 bases between them. The CDR3 loop reads CASAATSNQPQHF. The CDR3 DNA is TGTGCCAGCGCAGCGACTAGCAATCAGCCCCAGCATTTT. Full variable domain (missing parts from reference TRBV18 and TRBJ1-5): NAGVMQNPRHLVRRRGQEARLRCSPMKGHSHVYWYRQLPEEGLKFMVYLQKENIIDESGMPKERFSAEFPKEGPSILRIQQVVRGDSAAYFCASAATSNQPQHFGDGTRLSIL.

This clone was seen only once. The chain recombines TRBV7-2 with TRBJ2-5, with 7 nucleotides matching TRBD2. The end of the DNA is better explained by TRBJ2-7, so the J call may be wrong. This CDR3 contains 14 residues. Germline V gene sequence: CDR1 SGHTA, CDR2 FQGNSA. The CDR3 DNA follows: TGTGCCAGCAGCCGGTATAGCGGGTGGGGCGAGCAGTACTTC. It encodes CASSRYSGWGEQYF.

J is TRBJ1-2 and V is TRBV29-1, with a weak D call TRBD1 (6 bases). Between the trimmed V and J ends, which lost 7 bases and 6 bases, there was a span of 12 bases. This CDR3 contains 11 residues. In germline, CDR1 is SQVTM, CDR2 ANQGSEA. This chain's CDR3 is CSATGPDGYTF. The DNA for the CDR3 is TGCAGCGCCACAGGGCCGGATGGCTACACCTTC.

This clone was recorded once. The chain has TRBV10-3 and TRBJ1-4; 8 bases line up with TRBD1. Germline V lookup: CDR1 ENHRY, CDR2 SYGVKD. With 6 bases clipped from V and 5 bases from J, the junction kept 5 bases outside the gene matches. The CDR3 extends over 14 amino acids. This CDR3 is CAIRRTGLNEKLFF. The CDR3 coding sequence is TGTGCCATCAGAAGGACAGGGCTAAATGAAAAACTGTTTTTT.

V is TRBV28 and J is TRBJ2-2; TRBD2 agrees at 9 bases. J lost 7 bases, V lost 6 bases, and 9 bases had no gene match. CDR3 length equals 15 residues. CDR1 is MDHEN and CDR2 is SYDVKM in the germline V gene. The CDR3 nucleotides read TGTGCCAGCAGGAGGGCTAGCGGGATCGGCGGGGAGCTGTTTTTT. Translated: CASRRASGIGGELFF.

In nucleotides, the CDR3 is TGTGCCTGGTGCCCACAGGATAACACTGAAGCTTTCTTT. This translates into CAWCPQDNTEAFF. This chain uses TRBV30 with TRBJ1-1; D perhaps matches TRBD1 (5 bases). V gave up 5 bases and J gave up 2 bases, with 12 bases separating them. The CDR3 totals 13 residues. Germline V gene data show CDR1 as GTSNPN and CDR2 as SVGIG (reference sequence).

V usage is TRBV29-1 and J usage is TRBJ2-2; the match to TRBD1 covers 8 bases. The J call is in doubt because the DNA end fits TRBJ1-3 better. The CDR3 covers 15 residues. Germline CDR1 is SQVTM and CDR2 is ANQGSEA. CDR3 sequence reads: CSVGRTGGSGNTIYF. The CDR3 nucleotides are TGCAGCGTTGGCCGAACAGGGGGCTCTGGAAACACCATATATTTT.

The rearrangement joins TRBV2 to TRBJ1-2; D gene uncertain. This CDR3 contains 10 residues. V lost 8 bases to trimming and J lost 2 bases, with 3 bases between them. Per germline, CDR1 SNHLY and CDR2 FYNNEI. CDR3 sequence reads: CASGNYGYTF. CDR3 DNA sequence: TGTGCCAGCGGCAACTATGGCTACACCTTC.

This chain joins TRBV7-8 and TRBJ1-2, with TRBD1 identical over 7 bases. CDR3 length: 13 residues. With 6 bases clipped from V and 4 bases from J, the junction kept 5 bases outside the gene matches. Germline-derived CDR1 and CDR2 are SGHVS and FQNEAQ. The CDR3 protein is CASSSDRAYGYTF. CDR3 nucleotide sequence: TGTGCCAGCAGTTCCGACAGGGCCTATGGCTACACCTTC.

The rearrangement links TRBV6-1 to TRBJ1-5; D may be TRBD1 (6 bases). The CDR3 has 14 residues. CDR1 and CDR2 (germline): MNHNS, SASEGT. The V gene lost 10 bases and the J gene lost 6 bases, with 19 bases spanning the gap. The CDR3 spells CAKQGGAPFQPQHF. The CDR3 bases are TGTGCCAAACAGGGAGGGGCGCCTTTTCAGCCCCAGCATTTT.

The CDR3 loop reads CASSQALTATNYGYTF. The CDR3 nucleotides read TGCGCCAGCAGCCAAGCGCTCACAGCCACTAACTATGGCTACACCTTC. This chain connects TRBV4-3 to TRBJ1-2, with unresolved D. V was cut by 1 base and J by 0 bases, with 12 bases left in between. This CDR3 region has 16 residues. The V gene's germline CDR1 is LGHNA and CDR2 YSLEER.

The chain joins TRBV28 to TRBJ1-4, with TRBD1 matching 8 bases. Germline CDR1 and CDR2: MDHEN and SYDVKM. The CDR3 totals 14 residues. The ends lost 5 bases at V and 5 bases at J; junction bases unmatched: 4. The CDR3 DNA follows: TGTGCCAGCAGTCCGACAGGGGAGAATGAAAAACTGTTTTTT. Translating gives CASSPTGENEKLFF.

The chain employs TRBV6-1 and TRBJ2-5; a weak D match, TRBD1 (6 bases). The CDR3 has 13 amino acids. V lost 11 bases, J lost 3 bases, and 16 bases lay in between. From germline, CDR1 is MNHNS and CDR2 SASEGT. The DNA for the CDR3 is TGTGCCGGGGAGCAAGGGGGTAAAGAGACCCAGTACTTC. Protein sequence: CAGEQGGKETQYF.

V and J are TRBV28 and TRBJ1-1, with unresolved D. Germline V lookup: CDR1 MDHEN, CDR2 SYDVKM. Trimming pared 5 bases from V and 0 bases from J, leaving 13 bases between. The CDR3 contains 15 residues. CDR3 sequence reads: CASSPPPVMNTEAFF. Here the CDR3 DNA reads TGTGCCAGCAGTCCCCCCCCGGTCATGAACACTGAAGCTTTCTTT.